This TCR beta chain was sequenced for a study of blood T cell repertoires in COVID-19. The CDR3 runs 16 residues. The V end was cut by 0 bases, the J end by 3 bases, with 15 bases between. Per germline, CDR1 MNHEY and CDR2 SVGAGI. The data were produced by immunoSEQ multiplex PCR, yet TCRdb's version contains in-frame clones alone and is incomplete. This repertoire shows about 34,000 clones, roughly 93% found once; its top ten account for more than 4.5%. The TCR originated in a human donor in a cohort sampled during active COVID-19. The chain employs TRBV6-5 and TRBJ2-7; D is undetermined. Sequenced sample: peripheral blood. The CDR3 nucleotides are TGTGCCAGCAGTTACTCTGGCGGCGAGAGAGTCTACGAGCAGTACTTC. This gives the protein CASSYSGGERVYEQYF.